This T cell receptor (beta chain) comes out of a study of blood T cell repertoires in COVID-19. This CDR3 comprises 15 residues. The trim removed 6 bases at V and 0 bases at J, leaving 4 bases unmatched. CDR1 is LNHDA, CDR2 SQIVND, per germline (reference sequence). The participants were between roughly 18 and 100 years old and came from about two dozen US areas. Original handling: Estimation of nucleated cell counts was performed using reference gene primer amplification. Sequencing used immunoSEQ multiplex PCR; TCRdb keeps in-frame clones, though not all of them. V, J and clone size are taken as reported in that table, and D and trimming were inferred from the DNA itself. The sample shows about 63,000 clones, more than 80% of them seen only once.

The V call is TRBV19, the J call TRBJ2-2; 7 bases are a match to TRBD2. The sequenced material came from PBMCs or T cells enriched from blood (not recorded which). This clonotype originated in a woman aged 40 to 50 with acute COVID-19. This chain's CDR3 is CASSRSGTNTGELFF. The CDR3 nucleotides are TGTGCCAGTAGCCGAAGCGGGACGAACACCGGGGAGCTGTTTTTT.